This TCR beta chain was recorded in a study of cytomegalovirus exposure and HLA in healthy donors. Study information: According to later analysis, the same platform produced the 100 to 150 validation and 600 to 800 first-cohort repertoires.

Sequencing used immunoSEQ multiplex PCR; TCRdb keeps in-frame clones, though not all of them. The sample has a few hundred thousand clones, just over 90% seen once. Whole-study findings and limits: Some public TCRs appeared in many individuals, while most sequences were rare.

Of note for this clone: Antigen specificity is unknown.

The germline V and J ends were trimmed by 6 bases and 4 bases, with 12 bases remaining between them. Germline V CDR1 and CDR2: SGHDN, FVKESK. CDR3 size: 13 residues. The chain carries TRBV14 and TRBJ1-2, with D maybe TRBD1 (6 bases). Sample: PBMCs. The receptor's source is a woman aged 18-29 years in good health and CMV-seronegative. CDR3 in amino acids: CASSPGQTYGYTF. In nucleotides, the CDR3 is TGTGCCAGCAGTCCAGGACAGACCTATGGCTACACCTTC.